The rows below give T cell receptor beta chains drawn from one sample of a study of T cell repertoires in cytomegalovirus infection. MiXCR was run by TCRdb on the reads, yielding one entry per CDR3 protein. The sample has 680,000 or so distinct CDR3 sequences, around a third seen once. No antigen has been identified for these receptors. This specimen consisted of cultured PBMCs, obtained from culture after CMV antigen stimulation. These receptors came from a human donor in good health (CMV status not recorded). Some clones in this sample may be carry-over from other donors' samples. CDR3s leave out the opening cysteine and the closing phenylalanine or tryptophan. The order of the fields is V gene, CDR3 protein.

TRBV19 | ATAYDREETQY
TRBV7-8 | ASSGQGSYNSPLH
TRBV10-3 | AISDPSGSGGELF
TRBV6-5 | ASSYTYYVGTEAF
TRBV7-8 | ASSTHRGGGSASYNEQF
TRBV7-2 | ASSLDRGPETQY
TRBV4-3 | ASSQRRDGPYEQY
TRBV2 | ASSETPGANVLT
TRBV4-1 | ASSQPTKGQGAAGELF
TRBV7-2 | ASSLAGTGANEKLF
TRBV6-2/TRBV6-3 | ASSYSMGGRTEAF
TRBV2 | ASSVSDDGLWREAF
TRBV5-1 | ASSLVPGDPNYGYT
TRBV19 | ASSIRVENTEAF
TRBV19 | ASTDRGNNSPLH
TRBV5-1 | ASSLGQVYNEQF
TRBV9 | ASNPRTGTTNYGYT
TRBV19 | ASRTPRTYYEQY
TRBV10-2 | ASSESFGTGGWNQPQH
TRBV6-6 | ASTFDRYNEQF
TRBV6-2/TRBV6-3 | ASSYPPGQGFHEQY
TRBV6-2/TRBV6-3 | ASSYPPWTGGPSYEQY
TRBV7-2 | ASSLMAGPGEQF
TRBV14 | ASSQSGDTGYT
TRBV7-2 | ASSPLASTDTQY
TRBV2 | ASSSRALRRDEQF
TRBV7-8 | ASSLSSGGWNTQY
TRBV5-4 | ASSRLEAETQY
TRBV7-2 | ASSSRQGTFFDTQY
TRBV12-3/TRBV12-4 | ASSPDTLGQPQH
TRBV7-9 | ASSIRQFDEQF
TRBV20-1 | SARGTGDTEAF
TRBV12-3/TRBV12-4 | ASTRGFANTGELF
TRBV7-8 | ASSDLQFANTEAF
TRBV7-9 | ASSLRAGEETQY
TRBV7-2 | ASSPQPGTRPGELF
TRBV6-1 | ASSEGTGGANPTEQY
TRBV15 | ATSRESPRQGREQY
TRBV12-3/TRBV12-4 | ASSFGGPTSGYT
TRBV7-2 | ASSLAAGLYEQY
TRBV24-1 | ATSVPSGGQTDTQY
TRBV7-9 | ASSFVGRGLTEAF
TRBV4-1 | ASSSGAGQPQH
TRBV10-2 | ASMALGGGTDTQY
TRBV7-9 | ASSSNPGGYEKLF
TRBV7-9 | ASSSSWAGGSYEQY
TRBV18 | ASSPPIAGGGSDTQY
TRBV6-1 | ASGTGNNSPLH
TRBV29-1 | STGAGLGVETQY
TRBV7-9 | ASSAGQTQEAF
TRBV18 | ASSPGQAQNSPLH
TRBV19 | ASSMEAGANYGYT
TRBV19 | ASSIGTTAETQY
TRBV7-2 | ASSLRTSGRPHTYEQY
TRBV6-5 | ASQGYPSTDTQY
TRBV6-5 | ASGRGGASYNSPLH
TRBV2 | ASSQFAAYGYT
TRBV4-1 | ASSQDRGQRNEKLF
TRBV5-1 | ASSLDRRNTIY
TRBV12-5 | ASAAGDTQY